The clone carrying this T cell receptor beta chain was seen just once. From genomic DNA, TCR beta CDR3 was amplified by two-round multiplex PCR. For every TRBV and TRBJ gene, a specific primer was used in first-round PCR. In TCRdb, the multiplex PCR reads were re-called with MiXCR into one record per CDR3 protein. The sample yields about 26,000 distinct CDR3 sequences, approximately 29% seen once. This specimen comes from a study of prognosis after radiotherapy for stage I lung cancer. Looking at the study overall: SBRT radiotherapy comprised 3 to 5 fractions at a biologically effective dose of at least 100 Gy.

Germline V lookup: CDR1 SGHRS, CDR2 YFSETQ. The CDR3 has 16 amino acids. Deletions cut 2 bases from V and 2 bases from J, with 17 bases between. The sequence came from a donor older than 45 with non-small cell lung cancer. The V call is TRBV5-1, the J call TRBJ2-7, with D perhaps being TRBD1 or TRBD2 (6 bases each). The sequenced sample was PBMCs, obtained before or after stereotactic body radiation therapy (not recorded which). CDR3 sequence: CASSFATGGATYEQYF. The CDR3, as DNA: TGCGCCAGCAGCTTTGCGACAGGCGGGGCTACCTACGAGCAGTACTTC. Looking up the rest from reference TRBV5-1 and TRBJ2-7 gives the full variable domain: KAGVTQTPRYLIKTRGQQVTLSCSPISGHRSVSWYQQTPGQGLQFLFEYFSETQRNKGNFPGRFSGRQFSNSRSEMNVSTLELGDSALYLCASSFATGGATYEQYFGPGTRLTVT.